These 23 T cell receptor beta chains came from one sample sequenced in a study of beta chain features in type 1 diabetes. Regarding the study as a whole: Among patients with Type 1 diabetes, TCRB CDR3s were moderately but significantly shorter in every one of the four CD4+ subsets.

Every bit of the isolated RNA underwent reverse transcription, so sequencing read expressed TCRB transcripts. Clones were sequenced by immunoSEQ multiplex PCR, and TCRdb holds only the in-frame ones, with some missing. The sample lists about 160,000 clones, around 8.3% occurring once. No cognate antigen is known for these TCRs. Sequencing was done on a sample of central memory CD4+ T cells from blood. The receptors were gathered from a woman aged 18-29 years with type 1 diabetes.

CDR3 coding DNA: TGTGCCAGCAGGCGTAAGGTGGGGGGGGCCTACGAGCAGTACTTC. It translates to CASRRKVGGAYEQYF. The gene calls are TRBV28 and TRBJ2-7; 7 bases match TRBD2. CDR3 length equals 15 residues. Germline V gene data show CDR1 as MDHEN and CDR2 as SYDVKM. V lost 6 bases and J lost 2; bases outside the gene matches: 10.

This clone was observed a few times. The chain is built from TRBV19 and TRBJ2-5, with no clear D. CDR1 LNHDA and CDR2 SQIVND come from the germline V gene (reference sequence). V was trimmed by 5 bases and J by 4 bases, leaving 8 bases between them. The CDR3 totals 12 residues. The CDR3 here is CASSAWRETQYF. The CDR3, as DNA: TGTGCCAGTAGTGCTTGGAGAGAGACCCAGTACTTC.

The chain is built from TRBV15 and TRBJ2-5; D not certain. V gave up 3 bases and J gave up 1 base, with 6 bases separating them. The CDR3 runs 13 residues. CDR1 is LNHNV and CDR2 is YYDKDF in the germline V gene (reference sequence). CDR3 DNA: TGTGCCACCAGCAGGAGCCCCCAAGAGACCCAGTACTTC. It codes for CATSRSPQETQYF.

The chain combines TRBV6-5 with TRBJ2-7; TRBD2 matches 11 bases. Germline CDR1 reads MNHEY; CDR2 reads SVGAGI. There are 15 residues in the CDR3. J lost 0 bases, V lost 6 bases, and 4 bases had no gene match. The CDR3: CASRKTSGGSYEQYF. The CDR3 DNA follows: TGTGCCAGCAGGAAAACTAGCGGGGGCTCCTACGAGCAGTACTTC.

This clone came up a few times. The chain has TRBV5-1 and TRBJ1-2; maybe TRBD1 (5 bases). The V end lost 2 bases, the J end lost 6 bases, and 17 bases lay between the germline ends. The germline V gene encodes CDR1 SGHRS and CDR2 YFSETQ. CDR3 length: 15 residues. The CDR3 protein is CASSFRVGQGDGYTF. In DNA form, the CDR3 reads TGCGCCAGCAGCTTTCGTGTCGGGCAGGGCGATGGCTACACCTTC.

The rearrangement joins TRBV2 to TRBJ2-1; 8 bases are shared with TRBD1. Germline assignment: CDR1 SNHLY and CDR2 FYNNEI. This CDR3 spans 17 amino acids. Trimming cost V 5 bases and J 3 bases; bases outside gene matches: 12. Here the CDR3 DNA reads TGTGCCAGCAGTCGACAGGGGCGTTCTTGGATCTACAATGAGCAGTTCTTC. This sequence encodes CASSRQGRSWIYNEQFF.

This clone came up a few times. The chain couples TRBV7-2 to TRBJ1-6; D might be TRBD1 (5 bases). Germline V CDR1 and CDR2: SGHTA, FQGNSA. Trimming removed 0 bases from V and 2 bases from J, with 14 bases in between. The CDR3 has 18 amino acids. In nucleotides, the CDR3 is TGTGCCAGCAGCTTAGCCCTCACGGGCAGGGCCTATAATTCACCCCTCCACTTT. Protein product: CASSLALTGRAYNSPLHF. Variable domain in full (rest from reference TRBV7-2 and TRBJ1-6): GAGVSQSPSNKVTEKGKDVELRCDPISGHTALYWYRQSLGQGLEFLIYFQGNSAPDKSGLPSDRFSAERTGGSVSTLTIQRTQQEDSAVYLCASSLALTGRAYNSPLHFGNGTRLTVT.

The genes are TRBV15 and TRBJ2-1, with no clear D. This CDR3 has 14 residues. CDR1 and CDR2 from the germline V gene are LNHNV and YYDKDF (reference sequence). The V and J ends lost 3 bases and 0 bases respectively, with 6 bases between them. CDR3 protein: CATSSASSYNEQFF. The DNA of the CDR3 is TGTGCCACCAGCAGCGCGAGCTCCTACAATGAGCAGTTCTTC.

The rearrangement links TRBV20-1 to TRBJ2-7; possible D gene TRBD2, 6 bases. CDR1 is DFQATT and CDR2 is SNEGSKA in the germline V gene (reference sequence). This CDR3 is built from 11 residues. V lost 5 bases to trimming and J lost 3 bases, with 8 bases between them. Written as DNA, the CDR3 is TGCAGTGCTGGTAGCGGCTACGAGCAGTACTTC. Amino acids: CSAGSGYEQYF.

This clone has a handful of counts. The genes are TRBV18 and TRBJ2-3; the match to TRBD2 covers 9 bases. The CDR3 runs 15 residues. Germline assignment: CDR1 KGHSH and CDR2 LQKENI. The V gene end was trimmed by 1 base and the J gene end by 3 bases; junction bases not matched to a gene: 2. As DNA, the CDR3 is TGTGCCAGCTCACCACGGCTAGCGGGGACAGATACGCAGTATTTT. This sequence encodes CASSPRLAGTDTQYF.

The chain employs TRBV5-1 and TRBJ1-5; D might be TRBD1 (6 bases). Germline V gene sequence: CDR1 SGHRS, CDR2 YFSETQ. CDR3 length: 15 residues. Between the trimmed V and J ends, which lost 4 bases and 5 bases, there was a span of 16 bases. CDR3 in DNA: TGCGCCAGCAGCCCGGAGGGGGGGGGCCATCAGCCCCAGCATTTT. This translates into CASSPEGGGHQPQHF.

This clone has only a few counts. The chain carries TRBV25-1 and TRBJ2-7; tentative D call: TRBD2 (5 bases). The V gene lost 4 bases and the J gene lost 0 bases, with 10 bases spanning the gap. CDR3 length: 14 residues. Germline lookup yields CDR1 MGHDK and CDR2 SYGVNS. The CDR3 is CASSGEWNSYEQYF. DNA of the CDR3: TGTGCCAGCAGTGGGGAGTGGAACTCCTACGAGCAGTACTTC.

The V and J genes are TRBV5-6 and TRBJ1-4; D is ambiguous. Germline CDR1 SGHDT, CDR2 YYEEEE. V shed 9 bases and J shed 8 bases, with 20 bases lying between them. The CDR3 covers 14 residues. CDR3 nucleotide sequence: TGTGCCAACACCCTGCTTGACGGGAACGAAAAACTGTTTTTT. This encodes CANTLLDGNEKLFF.

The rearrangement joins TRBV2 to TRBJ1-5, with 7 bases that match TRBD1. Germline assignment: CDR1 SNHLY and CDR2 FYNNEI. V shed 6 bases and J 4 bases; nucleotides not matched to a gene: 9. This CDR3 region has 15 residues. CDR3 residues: CASREGTVINQPQHF. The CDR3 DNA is TGTGCCAGCAGGGAGGGGACAGTGATTAATCAGCCCCAGCATTTT.

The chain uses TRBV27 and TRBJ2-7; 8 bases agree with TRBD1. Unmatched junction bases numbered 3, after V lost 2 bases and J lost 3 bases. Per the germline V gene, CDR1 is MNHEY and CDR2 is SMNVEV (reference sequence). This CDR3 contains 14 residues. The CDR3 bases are TGTGCCAGCAGTTTAGACGGGACAGGCTACGAGCAGTACTTC. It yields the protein CASSLDGTGYEQYF.

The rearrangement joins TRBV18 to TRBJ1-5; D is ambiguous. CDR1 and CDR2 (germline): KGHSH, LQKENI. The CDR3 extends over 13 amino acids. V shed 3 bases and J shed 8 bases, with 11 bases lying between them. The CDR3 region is CASSPQSLEPQHF. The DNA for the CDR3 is TGTGCCAGCTCACCGCAAAGCCTGGAGCCCCAGCATTTT.

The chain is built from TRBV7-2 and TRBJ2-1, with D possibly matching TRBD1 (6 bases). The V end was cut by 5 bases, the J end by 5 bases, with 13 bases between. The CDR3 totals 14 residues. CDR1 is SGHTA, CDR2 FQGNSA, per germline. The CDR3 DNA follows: TGTGCCAGCAGCGCCCGACAGGCAAACAATGAGCAGTTCTTC. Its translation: CASSARQANNEQFF.

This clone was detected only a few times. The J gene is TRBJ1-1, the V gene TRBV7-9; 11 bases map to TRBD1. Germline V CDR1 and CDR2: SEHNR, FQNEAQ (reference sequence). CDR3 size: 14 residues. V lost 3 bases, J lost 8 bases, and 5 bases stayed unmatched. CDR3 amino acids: CASSFGQGAREAFF. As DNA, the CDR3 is TGTGCCAGCAGCTTCGGACAGGGGGCACGAGAAGCTTTCTTT. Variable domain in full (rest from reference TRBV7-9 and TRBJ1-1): DTGVSQNPRHKITKRGQNVTFRCDPISEHNRLYWYRQTLGQGPEFLTYFQNEAQLEKSRLLSDRFSAERPKGSFSTLEIQRTEQGDSAMYLCASSFGQGAREAFFGQGTRLTVV.

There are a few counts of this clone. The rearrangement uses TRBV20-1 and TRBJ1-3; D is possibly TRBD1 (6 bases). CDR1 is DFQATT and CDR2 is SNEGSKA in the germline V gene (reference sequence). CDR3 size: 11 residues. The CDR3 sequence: CAAGAGNTIYF. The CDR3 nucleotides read TGCGCTGCGGGGGCCGGAAACACCATATATTTT.

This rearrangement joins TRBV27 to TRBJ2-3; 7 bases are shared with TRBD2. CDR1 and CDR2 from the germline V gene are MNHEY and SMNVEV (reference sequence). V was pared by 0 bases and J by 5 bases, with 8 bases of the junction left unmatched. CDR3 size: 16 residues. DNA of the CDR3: TGTGCCAGCAGTTTATCGAGAGGGAGGGCTGAAGATACGCAGTATTTT. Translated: CASSLSRGRAEDTQYF.

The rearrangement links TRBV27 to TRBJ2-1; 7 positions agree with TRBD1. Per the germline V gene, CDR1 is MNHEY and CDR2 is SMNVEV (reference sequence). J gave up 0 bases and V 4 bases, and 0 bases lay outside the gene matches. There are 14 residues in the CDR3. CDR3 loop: CASSSGGSYNEQFF. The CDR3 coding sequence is TGTGCCAGCAGTTCAGGGGGCTCCTACAATGAGCAGTTCTTC.

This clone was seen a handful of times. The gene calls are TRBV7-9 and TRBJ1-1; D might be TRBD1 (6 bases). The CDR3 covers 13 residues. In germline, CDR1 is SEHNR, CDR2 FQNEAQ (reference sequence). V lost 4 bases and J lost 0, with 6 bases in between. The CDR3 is CASSYRVNTEAFF. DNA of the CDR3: TGTGCCAGCAGCTACAGGGTGAACACTGAAGCTTTCTTT.

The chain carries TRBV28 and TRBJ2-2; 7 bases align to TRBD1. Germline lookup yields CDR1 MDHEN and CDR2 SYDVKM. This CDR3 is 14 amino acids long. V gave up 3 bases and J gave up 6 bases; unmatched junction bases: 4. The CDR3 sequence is CASSFPTGAGELFF. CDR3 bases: TGTGCCAGCAGTTTCCCCACAGGGGCCGGGGAGCTGTTTTTT.